The present entry profiles one TCR beta chain with its context. The source of the sample is a study of blood T cell repertoires in COVID-19. Source study methods: Reference gene primer amplification in the assay estimated nucleated cell counts. Repertoires were generated with immunoSEQ multiplex PCR, while TCRdb's copy carries only in-frame clones and drops some. The DNA gave D and trimming, while V, J and clone size come from that table. The sample yields 250,000 or so clones, approximately 86% seen once. Germline CDR1 and CDR2: SQVTM and ANQGSEA. CDR3 length: 13 residues. V gave up 7 bases and J gave up 1 base; unmatched junction bases: 2.

This sequence joins TRBV29-1 and TRBJ2-5, with 11 bases matching TRBD2. Sequenced sample: peripheral blood. The sequence was collected from a woman aged 55-70 years with COVID-19, enrolled during active disease. The CDR3 region is CSGSGRAQETQYF. CDR3 DNA: TGCAGCGGTAGCGGGAGGGCCCAAGAGACCCAGTACTTC.